A selection of T cell receptor beta chains follows, all from one sample in a study of beta chain features in type 1 diabetes. Data came from immunoSEQ multiplex PCR; TCRdb stores just in-frame clones and leaves some out. The data show about 360,000 clones, approximately 12% seen once. The material sequenced was naive CD4+ T cells from blood. The receptors derive from a man between 18 and 29 years old in good health. Both conserved end residues are part of each CDR3. D genes are given only for firm matches. Some rows mark clone size as missing; the rest say once, few, many or name a class of expanded clone.

clone size	V gene	D gene	J gene	CDR3 protein	CDR3 DNA
few	TRBV6-5	NA	TRBJ2-7	CASRTQGSYEQYF	TGTGCCAGCAGGACACAGGGATCCTACGAGCAGTACTTC
NA	TRBV2	NA	TRBJ2-2	CASRGEGNTGELFF	TGTGCCAGCAGGGGAGAGGGGAACACCGGGGAGCTGTTTTTT
few	TRBV15	NA	TRBJ2-1	CATSLRQSYNEQFF	TGTGCCACCAGCTTGAGACAGTCCTACAATGAGCAGTTCTTC
NA	TRBV11-2	TRBD1	TRBJ2-7	CASSFPTRDRGGYEQYF	TGTGCCAGCAGCTTCCCCACCCGGGACAGGGGGGGCTACGAGCAGTACTTC
few	TRBV2	NA	TRBJ1-4	CASQVRGEEKLFF	TGTGCCTCTCAAGTCCGGGGAGAAGAAAAACTGTTTTTT
NA	TRBV14	NA	TRBJ2-4	CASSQWEKNIQYF	TGTGCCAGCAGCCAGTGGGAGAAAAACATTCAGTACTTC
few	TRBV7-9	TRBD2	TRBJ2-3	CASSLGGSWTDTQYF	TGTGCCAGCAGCTTGGGCGGGAGCTGGACAGATACGCAGTATTTT
few	TRBV7-9	NA	TRBJ2-1	CASSIRGYEQFF	TGTGCCAGCAGCATCAGGGGATATGAGCAGTTCTTC
NA	TRBV30	NA	TRBJ1-4	CAFTIAGVRNEKLFF	TGTGCCTTCACCATCGCGGGGGTGCGGAATGAAAAACTGTTTTTT
NA	TRBV28	TRBD2	TRBJ2-2	CASTPGTKTGELFF	TGTGCCAGCACCCCCGGGACTAAAACCGGGGAGCTGTTTTTT
few	TRBV15	NA	TRBJ2-7	CATSRGQGSIYEQYF	TGTGCCACCAGCAGAGGTCAGGGATCTATCTACGAGCAGTACTTC
few	TRBV18	TRBD2	TRBJ2-2	CASSPMDVAGHTGELFF	TGTGCCAGCTCACCAATGGATGTAGCGGGACACACCGGGGAGCTGTTTTTT
NA	TRBV29-1	NA	TRBJ1-2	CSVEGGYGYTF	TGCAGCGTTGAGGGAGGCTATGGCTACACCTTC
NA	TRBV6-5	TRBD1	TRBJ1-2	CASSYSYGQGASGYTF	TGTGCCAGCAGTTACTCCTACGGACAGGGGGCTTCTGGCTACACCTTC
NA	TRBV7-2	NA	TRBJ2-4	CASSPGETHAYIQYF	TGTGCCAGCAGCCCGGGAGAGACCCACGCGTACATTCAGTACTTC
few	TRBV9	NA	TRBJ2-7	CASSATGALREGTYEQYF	TGTGCCAGCAGCGCAACAGGGGCCTTACGGGAGGGGACCTACGAGCAGTACTTC
few	TRBV15	NA	TRBJ1-2	CATSRDRGPLYGYTF	TGTGCCACCAGCAGAGATCGCGGTCCCCTATATGGCTACACCTTC
NA	TRBV29-1	NA	TRBJ1-3	CSVGAVSGNTIYF	TGCAGCGTTGGGGCCGTTTCTGGAAACACCATATATTTT